The sample holds a few counts of the clone carrying this TCR beta chain. What it binds is unknown. This sample is drawn from a study of response to subunit inactivated influenza vaccine. V was pared by 5 bases and J by 9 bases, with 10 bases of the junction left unmatched. Per the germline V gene, CDR1 is SGHDT and CDR2 is YYEEEE. The CDR3 extends over 14 amino acids. TCRdb used MiXCR to reprocess the RT-PCR reads, holding one entry per CDR3 protein. The repertoire holds under 200,000 distinct CDR3 sequences, about 10% seen once, with roughly a third in the top ten. General study results and limits: Only a handful of new T cells, the authors suggested, are recruited with each seasonal influenza vaccination.

This clonotype was sampled from a man between 45 and 75 years old who received an inactivated influenza vaccine. The rearrangement uses TRBV5-6 and TRBJ2-1; TRBD1 matches at 8 bases. Sequenced material: CD8+ T cells sorted from PBMCs, taken around 25 months after vaccination. CDR3 residues: CASRPDRGPSEQFF. The DNA of the CDR3 is TGTGCCAGCAGGCCCGACAGGGGACCCAGTGAGCAGTTCTTC. Together with reference TRBV5-6 and TRBJ2-1, the CDR3 gives the full variable domain: DAGVTQSPTHLIKTRGQQVTLRCSPKSGHDTVSWYQQALGQGPQFIFQYYEEEERQRGNFPDRFSGHQFPNYSSELNVNALLLGDSALYLCASRPDRGPSEQFFGPGTRLTVL.